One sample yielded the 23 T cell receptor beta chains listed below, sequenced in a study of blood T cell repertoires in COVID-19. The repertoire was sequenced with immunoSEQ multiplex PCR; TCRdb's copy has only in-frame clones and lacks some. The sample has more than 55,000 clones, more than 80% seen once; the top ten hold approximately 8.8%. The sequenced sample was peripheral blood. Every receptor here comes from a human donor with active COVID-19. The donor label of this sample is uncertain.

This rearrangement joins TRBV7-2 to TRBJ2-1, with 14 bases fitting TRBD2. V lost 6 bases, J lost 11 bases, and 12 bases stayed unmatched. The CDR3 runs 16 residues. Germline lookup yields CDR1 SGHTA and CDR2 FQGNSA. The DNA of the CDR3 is TGTGCCAGCAGTGAGGTCGGGACTAGCGGGGGCGTTCAGCAGTTCTTC. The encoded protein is CASSEVGTSGGVQQFF.

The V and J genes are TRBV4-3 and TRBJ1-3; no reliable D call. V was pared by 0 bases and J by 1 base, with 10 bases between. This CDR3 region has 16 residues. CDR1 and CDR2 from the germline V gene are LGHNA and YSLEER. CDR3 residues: CASSQESRWSGNTIYF. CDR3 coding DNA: TGCGCCAGCAGCCAAGAATCTAGGTGGTCTGGAAACACCATATATTTT.

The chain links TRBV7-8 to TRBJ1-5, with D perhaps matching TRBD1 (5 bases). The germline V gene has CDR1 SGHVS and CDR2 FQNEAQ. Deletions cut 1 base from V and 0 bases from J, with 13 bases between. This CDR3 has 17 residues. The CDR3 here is CASSLGGQPYSNQPQHF. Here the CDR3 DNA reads TGTGCCAGCAGCTTAGGGGGCCAGCCCTATAGCAATCAGCCCCAGCATTTT.

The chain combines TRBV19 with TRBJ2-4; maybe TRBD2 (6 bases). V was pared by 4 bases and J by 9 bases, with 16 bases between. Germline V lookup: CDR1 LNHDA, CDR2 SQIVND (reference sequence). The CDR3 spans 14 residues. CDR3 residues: CASSTRDFVPIQYF. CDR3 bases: TGTGCCAGTAGTACCCGGGACTTCGTTCCCATTCAGTACTTC.

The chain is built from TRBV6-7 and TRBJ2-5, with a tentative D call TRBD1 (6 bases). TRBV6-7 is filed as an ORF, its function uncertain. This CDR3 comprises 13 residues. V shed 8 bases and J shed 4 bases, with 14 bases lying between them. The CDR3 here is CASHRDIRETQYF. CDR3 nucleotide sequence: TGTGCCAGCCACCGGGACATCCGAGAGACCCAGTACTTC.

The CDR3 is CAWTRGSSYNEQFF. DNA for the CDR3: TGTGCCTGGACACGCGGGAGCTCCTACAATGAGCAGTTCTTC. V usage is TRBV30 and J usage is TRBJ2-1; TRBD2 matches at 7 bases. With V trimmed by 4 bases and J by 0 bases, 3 bases remained unmatched. Germline V gives CDR1 GTSNPN, CDR2 SVGIG (reference sequence). The length of the CDR3 is 14 residues.

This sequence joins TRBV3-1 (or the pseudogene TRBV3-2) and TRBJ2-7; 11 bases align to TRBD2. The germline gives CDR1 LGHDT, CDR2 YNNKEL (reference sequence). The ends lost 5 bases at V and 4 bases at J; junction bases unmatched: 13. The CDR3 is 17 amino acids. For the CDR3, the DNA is TGTGCCAGCAGCTTTAGCGGGAGGGCCGCCCGGGCATACGAGCAGTACTTC. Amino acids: CASSFSGRAARAYEQYF.

The CDR3 bases are TGTGCCAGTAGTACAAGCGGGAGGGTTACCTACGAGCAGTACTTC. Translated: CASSTSGRVTYEQYF. The chain uses TRBV19 and TRBJ2-7; TRBD2 agrees at 10 bases. J gave up 2 bases and V 4 bases, and 5 bases lay outside the gene matches. This CDR3 has 15 residues. Germline V CDR1 and CDR2: LNHDA, SQIVND (reference sequence). Based on the CDR3 plus reference TRBV19 and TRBJ2-7, the full variable domain is DGGITQSPKYLFRKEGQNVTLSCEQNLNHDAMYWYRQDPGQGLRLIYYSQIVNDFQKGDIAEGYSVSREKKESFPLTVTSAQKNPTAFYLCASSTSGRVTYEQYFGPGTRLTVT.

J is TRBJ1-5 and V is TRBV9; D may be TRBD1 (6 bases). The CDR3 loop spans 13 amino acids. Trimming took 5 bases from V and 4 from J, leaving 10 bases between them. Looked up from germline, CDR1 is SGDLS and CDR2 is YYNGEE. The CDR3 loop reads CASSSGVNQPQHF. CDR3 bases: TGTGCCAGCAGTTCAGGGGTGAATCAGCCCCAGCATTTT. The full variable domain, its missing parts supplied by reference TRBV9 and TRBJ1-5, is DSGVTQTPKHLITATGQRVTLRCSPRSGDLSVYWYQQSLDQGLQFLIQYYNGEERAKGNILERFSAQQFPDLHSELNLSSLELGDSALYFCASSSGVNQPQHFGDGTRLSIL.

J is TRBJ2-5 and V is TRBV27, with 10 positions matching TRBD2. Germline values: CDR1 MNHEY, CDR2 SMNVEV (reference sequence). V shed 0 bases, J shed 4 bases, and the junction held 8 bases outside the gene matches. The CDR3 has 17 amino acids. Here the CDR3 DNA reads TGTGCCAGCAGTTTATCGCCTAGCGGGAGCTTAAGAGAGACCCAGTACTTC. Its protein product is CASSLSPSGSLRETQYF.

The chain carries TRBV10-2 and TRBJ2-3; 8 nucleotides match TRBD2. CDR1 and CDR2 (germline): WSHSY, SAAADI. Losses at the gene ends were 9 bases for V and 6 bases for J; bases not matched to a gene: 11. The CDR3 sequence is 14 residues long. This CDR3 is CASSLTSVRDTQYF. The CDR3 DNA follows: TGCGCCAGTAGCTTGACTAGCGTCCGGGATACGCAGTATTTT.

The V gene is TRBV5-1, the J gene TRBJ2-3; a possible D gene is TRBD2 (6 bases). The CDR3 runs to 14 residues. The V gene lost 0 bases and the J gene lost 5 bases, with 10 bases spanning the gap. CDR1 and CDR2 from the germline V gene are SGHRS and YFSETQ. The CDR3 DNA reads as TGCGCCAGCAGCTTGGCGGGAGCAAGAGATACGCAGTATTTT. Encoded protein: CASSLAGARDTQYF.

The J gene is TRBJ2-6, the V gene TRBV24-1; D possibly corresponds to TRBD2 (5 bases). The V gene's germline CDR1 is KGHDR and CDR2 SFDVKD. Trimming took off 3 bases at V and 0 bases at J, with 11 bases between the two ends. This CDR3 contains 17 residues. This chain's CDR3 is CATSDQSGVSGANVLTF. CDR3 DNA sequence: TGTGCCACCAGTGATCAAAGCGGCGTCTCTGGGGCCAACGTCCTGACTTTC.

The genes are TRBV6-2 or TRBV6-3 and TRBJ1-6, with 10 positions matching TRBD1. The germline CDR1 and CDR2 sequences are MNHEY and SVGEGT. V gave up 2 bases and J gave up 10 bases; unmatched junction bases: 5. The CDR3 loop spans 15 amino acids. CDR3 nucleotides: TGTGCCAGCAGTTACGTGACAGGGGGCCGATCACCCCTCCACTTT. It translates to CASSYVTGGRSPLHF.

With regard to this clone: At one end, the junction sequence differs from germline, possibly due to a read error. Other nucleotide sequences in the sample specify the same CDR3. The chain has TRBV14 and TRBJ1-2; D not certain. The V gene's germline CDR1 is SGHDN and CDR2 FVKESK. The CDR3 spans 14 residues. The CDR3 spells CASSQETSNYGYTF. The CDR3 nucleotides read TGTGCCAGTAGCCAAGAAACCAGTAACTATGGCTACACCTTC.

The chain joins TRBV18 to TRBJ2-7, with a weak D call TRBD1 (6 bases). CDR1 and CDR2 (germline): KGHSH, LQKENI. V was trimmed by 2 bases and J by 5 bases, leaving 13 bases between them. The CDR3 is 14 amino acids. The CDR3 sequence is CASSPGQKIDEQYF. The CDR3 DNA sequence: TGTGCCAGCTCACCAGGACAGAAAATCGACGAGCAGTACTTC.

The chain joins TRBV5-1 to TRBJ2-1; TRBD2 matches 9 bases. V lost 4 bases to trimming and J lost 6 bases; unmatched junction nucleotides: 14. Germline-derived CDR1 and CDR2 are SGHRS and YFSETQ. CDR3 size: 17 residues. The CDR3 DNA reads TGCGCCAGCAGCCCACATAGCGGGAGAAAAATATTCAATGAGCAGTTCTTC. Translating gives CASSPHSGRKIFNEQFF.

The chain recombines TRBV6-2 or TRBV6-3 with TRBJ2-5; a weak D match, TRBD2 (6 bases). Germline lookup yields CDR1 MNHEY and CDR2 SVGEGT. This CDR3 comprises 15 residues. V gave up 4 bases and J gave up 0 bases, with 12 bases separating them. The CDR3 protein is CASSSRREYQETQYF. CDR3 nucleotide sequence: TGTGCCAGCAGTTCCAGGAGGGAGTACCAAGAGACCCAGTACTTC.

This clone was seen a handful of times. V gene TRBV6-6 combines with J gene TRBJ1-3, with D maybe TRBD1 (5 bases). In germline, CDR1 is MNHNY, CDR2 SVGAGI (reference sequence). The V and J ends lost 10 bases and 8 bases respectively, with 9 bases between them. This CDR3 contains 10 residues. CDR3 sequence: CATAGDTIYF. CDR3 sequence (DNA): TGTGCCACCGCGGGGGACACCATATATTTT.

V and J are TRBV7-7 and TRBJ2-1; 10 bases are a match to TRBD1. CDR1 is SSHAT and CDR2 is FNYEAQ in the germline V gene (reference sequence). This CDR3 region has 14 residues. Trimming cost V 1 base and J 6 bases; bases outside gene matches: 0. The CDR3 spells CASSLGDRGNEQFF. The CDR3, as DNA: TGTGCCAGCAGCTTAGGGGACAGGGGCAATGAGCAGTTCTTC.

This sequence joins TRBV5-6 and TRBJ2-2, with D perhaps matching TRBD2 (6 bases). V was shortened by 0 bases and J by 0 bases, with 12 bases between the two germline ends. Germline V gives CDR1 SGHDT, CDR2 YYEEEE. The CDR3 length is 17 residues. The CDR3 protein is CASSLEVRGANTGELFF. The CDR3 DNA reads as TGTGCCAGCAGCTTGGAGGTGCGGGGAGCGAACACCGGGGAGCTGTTTTTT.

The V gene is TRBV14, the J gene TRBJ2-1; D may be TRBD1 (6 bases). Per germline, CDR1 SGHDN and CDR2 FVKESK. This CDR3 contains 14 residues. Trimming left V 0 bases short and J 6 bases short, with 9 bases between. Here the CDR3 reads CASSQEIRGNEQFF. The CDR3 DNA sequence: TGTGCCAGCAGCCAAGAGATCAGGGGCAATGAGCAGTTCTTC. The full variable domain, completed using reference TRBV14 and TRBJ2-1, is EAGVTQFPSHSVIEKGQTVTLRCDPISGHDNLYWYRRVMGKEIKFLLHFVKESKQDESGMPNNRFLAERTGGTYSTLKVQPAELEDSGVYFCASSQEIRGNEQFFGPGTRLTVL.

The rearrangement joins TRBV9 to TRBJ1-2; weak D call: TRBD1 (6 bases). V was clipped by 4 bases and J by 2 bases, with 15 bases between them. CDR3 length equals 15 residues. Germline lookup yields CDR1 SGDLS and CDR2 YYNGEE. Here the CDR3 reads CASSPHRDTNYGYTF. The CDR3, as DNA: TGTGCCAGCAGCCCCCACCGGGACACCAACTATGGCTACACCTTC.